This T cell receptor beta chain stems from a study of monozygotic twins with cystic fibrosis. Per the germline V gene, CDR1 is SNHLY and CDR2 is FYNNEI. J gave up 1 base and V 6 bases, and 2 bases lay outside the gene matches. The CDR3 length is 13 residues. Sequencing used immunoSEQ multiplex PCR; TCRdb keeps in-frame clones, though not all of them. In the table there are approximately 23,000 clones, about 83% of which are singletons. This clone has only a few counts. The chain joins TRBV2 to TRBJ1-1, with 7 nucleotides matching TRBD1. The sequenced sample was blood. This TCR derives from a young woman with cystic fibrosis. The CDR3 loop reads CASRDRENTEAFF. The DNA for the CDR3 is TGTGCCAGCAGAGACAGGGAGAACACTGAAGCTTTCTTT. Full variable domain (outside the CDR3, taken from reference TRBV2 and TRBJ1-1): EPEVTQTPSHQVTQMGQEVILRCVPISNHLYFYWYRQILGQKVEFLVSFYNNEISEKSEIFDDQFSVERPDGSNFTLKIRSTKLEDSAMYFCASRDRENTEAFFGQGTRLTVV.